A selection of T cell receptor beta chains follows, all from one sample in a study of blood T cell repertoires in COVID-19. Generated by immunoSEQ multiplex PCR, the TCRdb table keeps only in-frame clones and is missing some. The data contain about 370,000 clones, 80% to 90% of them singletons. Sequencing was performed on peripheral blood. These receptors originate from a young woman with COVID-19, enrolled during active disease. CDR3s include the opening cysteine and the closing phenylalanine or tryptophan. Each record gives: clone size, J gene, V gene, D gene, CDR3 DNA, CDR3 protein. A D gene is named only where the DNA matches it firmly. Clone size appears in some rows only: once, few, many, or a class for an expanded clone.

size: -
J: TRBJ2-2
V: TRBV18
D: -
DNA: TGTGCCAGCTCACCCGCAGTCGACACCGGGGAGCTGTTTTTT
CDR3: CASSPAVDTGELFF

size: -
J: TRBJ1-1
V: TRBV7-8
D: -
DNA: TGTGCCAGCAGCTTAGTACAGCTCACTGAAGCTTTCTTT
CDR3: CASSLVQLTEAFF

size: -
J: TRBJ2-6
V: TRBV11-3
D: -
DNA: TGTGCCAGCCGCCCCCCCGGCTCTGGGGCCAACGTCCTGACTTTC
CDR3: CASRPPGSGANVLTF

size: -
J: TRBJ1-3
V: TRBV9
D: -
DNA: TGTGCCAGCAGCGTAGGGCAGGGGAACTCTGGAAACACCATATATTTT
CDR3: CASSVGQGNSGNTIYF

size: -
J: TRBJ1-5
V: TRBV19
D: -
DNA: TGTGCCAGTAGTTATGGACTCCATCAGCCCCAGCATTTT
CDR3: CASSYGLHQPQHF

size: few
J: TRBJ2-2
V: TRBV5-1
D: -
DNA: TGCGCCAGCAGCTTGGGCGGGCAGAACACCGGGGAGCTGTTTTTT
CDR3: CASSLGGQNTGELFF

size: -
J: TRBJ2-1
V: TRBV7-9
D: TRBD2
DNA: TGTGCCAGCAGCCCGGAAGAAACTAGCGCGTACAATGAGCAGTTCTTC
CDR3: CASSPEETSAYNEQFF

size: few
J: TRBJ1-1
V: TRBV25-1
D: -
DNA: TGTGCCAGCAGTGAATCGGCAGGGTATGTGGAAGCTTTCTTT
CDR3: CASSESAGYVEAFF

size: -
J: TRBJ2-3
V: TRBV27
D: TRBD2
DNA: TGTGCCAGCAGTCAGGGACTAGTTTCTTATTTT
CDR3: CASSQGLVSYF

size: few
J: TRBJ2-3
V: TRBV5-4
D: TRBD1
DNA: TGTGCCAGCAGCGAGGACAGGGGGCAATCAGATACGCAGTATTTT
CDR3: CASSEDRGQSDTQYF

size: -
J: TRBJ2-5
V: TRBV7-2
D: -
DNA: TGTGCCAGCAGCTTGGGCGGGGCGCAAGAGACCCAGTACTTC
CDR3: CASSLGGAQETQYF

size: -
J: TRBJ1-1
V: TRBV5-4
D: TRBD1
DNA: TGTGCCAGCAGCTTGTGGGGACAGGGGAACACTGAAGCTTTCTTT
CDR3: CASSLWGQGNTEAFF

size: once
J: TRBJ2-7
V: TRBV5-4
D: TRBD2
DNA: TGTGCCAGCAGCCTCCCACCTAGCGGGGGGGCGTCCTACGAGCAGTACTTC
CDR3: CASSLPPSGGASYEQYF

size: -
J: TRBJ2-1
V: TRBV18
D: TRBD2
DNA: TGTGCCAGCTCACCGGGGCTAGCGGGGGGTTTCGATGAGCAGTTCTTC
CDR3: CASSPGLAGGFDEQFF

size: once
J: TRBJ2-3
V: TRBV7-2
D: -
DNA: TGTGCCAGCAGCGTCACCTACAGGGTTGAGACAGATACGCAGTATTTT
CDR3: CASSVTYRVETDTQYF

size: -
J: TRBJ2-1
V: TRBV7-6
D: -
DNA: TGTGCCAGCAGCCCCACCCCCGCGGAGGGGATCTCCTACAATGAGCAGTTCTTC
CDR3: CASSPTPAEGISYNEQFF

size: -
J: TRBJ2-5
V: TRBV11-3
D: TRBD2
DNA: TGTGCCAGCAGCTTAGTCCTAGCGGGAGGAGAGACCCAGTACTTC
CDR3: CASSLVLAGGETQYF

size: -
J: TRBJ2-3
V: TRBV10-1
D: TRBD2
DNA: TGCGCCAGCATTCCCATGACTAGCGGGACCTTTCTGACAGATACGCAGTATTTT
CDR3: CASIPMTSGTFLTDTQYF

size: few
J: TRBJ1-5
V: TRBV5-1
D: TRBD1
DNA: TGCGCCACTCCGGGACAGGGCGATCAGCCCCAGCATTTT
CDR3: CATPGQGDQPQHF

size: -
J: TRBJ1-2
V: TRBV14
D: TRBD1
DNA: TGTGCCAGCAGCCAAGGAGACAGGGGATCCTATGGCTACACCTTC
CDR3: CASSQGDRGSYGYTF